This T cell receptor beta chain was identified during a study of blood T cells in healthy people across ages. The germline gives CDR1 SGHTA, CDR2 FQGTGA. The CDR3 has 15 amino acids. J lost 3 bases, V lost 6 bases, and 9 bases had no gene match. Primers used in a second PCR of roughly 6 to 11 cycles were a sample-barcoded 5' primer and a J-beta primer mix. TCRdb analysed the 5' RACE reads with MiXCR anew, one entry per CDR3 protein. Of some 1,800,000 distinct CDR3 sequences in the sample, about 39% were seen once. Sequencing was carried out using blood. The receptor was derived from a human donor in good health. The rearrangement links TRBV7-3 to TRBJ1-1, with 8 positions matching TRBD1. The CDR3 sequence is CASRPQGAGDTEAFF. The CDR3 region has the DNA TGTGCCAGCAGGCCTCAGGGGGCGGGGGACACTGAAGCTTTCTTT.